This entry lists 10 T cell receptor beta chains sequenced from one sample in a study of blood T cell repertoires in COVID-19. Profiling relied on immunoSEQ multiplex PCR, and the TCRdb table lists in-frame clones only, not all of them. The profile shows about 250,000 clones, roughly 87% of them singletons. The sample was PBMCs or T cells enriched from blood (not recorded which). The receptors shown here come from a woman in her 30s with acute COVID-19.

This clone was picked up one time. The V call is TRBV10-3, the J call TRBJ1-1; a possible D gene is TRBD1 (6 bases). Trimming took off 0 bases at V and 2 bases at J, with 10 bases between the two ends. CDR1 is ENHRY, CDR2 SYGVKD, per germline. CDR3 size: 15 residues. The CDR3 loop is CAISESTGGNTEAFF. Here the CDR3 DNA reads TGTGCCATCAGTGAGTCGACAGGAGGAAACACTGAAGCTTTCTTT.

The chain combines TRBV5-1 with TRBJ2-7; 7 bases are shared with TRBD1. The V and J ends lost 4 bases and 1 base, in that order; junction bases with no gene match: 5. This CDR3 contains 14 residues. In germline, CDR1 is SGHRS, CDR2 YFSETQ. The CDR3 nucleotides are TGCGCCAGCAGCCCGGGACAGTTATCCTACGAGCAGTACTTC. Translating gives CASSPGQLSYEQYF.

As DNA, the CDR3 is TGCGCCAGCAGCCAGACTCCCGGGACTCCGGGGTACTATGGCTACACCTTC. It is translated as CASSQTPGTPGYYGYTF. The V gene is TRBV4-3, the J gene TRBJ1-2; D is possibly TRBD1 (5 bases). This CDR3 is 17 amino acids long. CDR1 is LGHNA and CDR2 is YSLEER in the germline V gene. Between the trimmed V and J ends, which lost 3 bases and 3 bases, there was a span of 20 bases.

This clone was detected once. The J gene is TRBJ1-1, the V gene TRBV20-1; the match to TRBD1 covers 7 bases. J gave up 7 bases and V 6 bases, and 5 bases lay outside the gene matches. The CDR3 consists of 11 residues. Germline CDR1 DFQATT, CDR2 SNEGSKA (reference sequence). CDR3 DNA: TGCAGTGCCAGCGGACAGGTTGAAGCTTTCTTT. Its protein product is CSASGQVEAFF.

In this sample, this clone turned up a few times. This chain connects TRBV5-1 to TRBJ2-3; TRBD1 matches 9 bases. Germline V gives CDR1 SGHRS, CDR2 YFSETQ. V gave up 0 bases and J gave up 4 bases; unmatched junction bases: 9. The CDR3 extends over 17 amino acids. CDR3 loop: CASSLGGGQGTADTQYF. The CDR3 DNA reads TGCGCCAGCAGCTTGGGTGGGGGACAGGGTACGGCAGATACGCAGTATTTT.

The CDR3 protein is CASSEVRFETGELFF. The CDR3 DNA sequence: TGTGCCAGCAGTGAGGTTCGCTTTGAGACCGGGGAGCTGTTTTTT. The chain is built from TRBV2 and TRBJ2-2; unclear D gene. The CDR3 covers 15 residues. CDR1 SNHLY and CDR2 FYNNEI come from the germline V gene. V dropped 3 bases and J dropped 5 bases, with 13 bases sitting between them.

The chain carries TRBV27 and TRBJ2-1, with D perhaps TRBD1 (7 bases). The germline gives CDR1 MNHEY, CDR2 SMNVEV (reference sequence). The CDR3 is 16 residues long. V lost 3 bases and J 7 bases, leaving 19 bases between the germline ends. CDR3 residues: CASSLRRGRGRNEQFF. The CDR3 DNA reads TGTGCCAGCAGTTTGAGGAGGGGGCGAGGTCGTAATGAGCAGTTCTTC.

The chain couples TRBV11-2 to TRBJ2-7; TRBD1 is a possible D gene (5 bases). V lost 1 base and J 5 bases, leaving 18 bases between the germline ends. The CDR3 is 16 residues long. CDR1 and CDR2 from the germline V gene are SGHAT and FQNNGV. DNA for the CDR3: TGTGCCAGCAGCTTAGTATCCTTCAAAGGGGTTAACGAGCAGTACTTC. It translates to CASSLVSFKGVNEQYF.

This CDR3 is CASSSDFPTIGNTIYF. The CDR3, as DNA: TGCGCCAGCAGCTCGGATTTCCCCACTATTGGAAACACCATATATTTT. The chain combines TRBV5-1 with TRBJ1-3; unclear D gene. The germline V gene encodes CDR1 SGHRS and CDR2 YFSETQ. This CDR3 is built from 16 residues. Trimming removed 3 bases from V and 3 bases from J, with 16 bases in between.

CDR3 DNA: TGTGCCAGCAGTCCCTCAATTGGACAGGGAGCTTTCTTT. Residues: CASSPSIGQGAFF. The chain combines TRBV2 with TRBJ1-1, with TRBD1 matching over 8 bases. Germline CDR1 reads SNHLY; CDR2 reads FYNNEI. The CDR3 loop spans 13 amino acids. The J segment lost 10 bases and the V segment lost 5 bases, leaving 9 bases of the junction unmatched.